Described below is a single TCR beta chain sequence and its context. Its antigen remains unidentified. The sample is drawn from a study of shared clonotypes between healthy human individuals. Using immunoSEQ multiplex PCR, the repertoire was profiled, and TCRdb retains in-frame clones only, with some absent. The repertoire includes about 660,000 clones, around two thirds of them detected once, and 1.5% to 2% sits in the top ten. Study outcomes and limitations: The authors sampled blood alone, and tissue repertoires likely differ.

The CDR3 contains 10 residues. V was pared by 8 bases and J by 7 bases, with 6 bases between. Germline V gene sequence: CDR1 ENHRY, CDR2 SYGVKD. This receptor was identified in a woman in her thirties in good health. Sequencing was carried out using memory CD4+ T cells sorted from blood. Indicated subset: CD45RA-negative fraction. The chain joins TRBV10-3 to TRBJ2-1; the D gene could be TRBD1 or TRBD2 (5 bases each). CDR3 in DNA: TGTGCCATCGGGGGAAATGAGCAGTTCTTC. Its protein is CAIGGNEQFF.